The source of this T cell receptor (beta chain) is a study of blood T cell repertoires in COVID-19. CDR1 is WNHNN and CDR2 is SYGVQD in the germline V gene (reference sequence). This CDR3 is built from 14 residues. V trimming: 4 bases; J trimming: 5 bases; junction bases outside the gene matches: 5. Clones were read by immunoSEQ multiplex PCR, and TCRdb kept only the in-frame ones, dropping some. The table records roughly 260,000 clones, about nine tenths of them present only once. The chain couples TRBV10-1 to TRBJ2-3, with 8 nucleotides matching TRBD1. Sequenced sample: peripheral blood. The sequence derives from a man aged 55 to 70 who had recovered from COVID-19. The CDR3 DNA is TGCGCCAGCAGTGCCAGGGGGCAGGGAGATACGCAGTATTTT. This sequence encodes CASSARGQGDTQYF.